This entry is about one T cell receptor (beta chain). The antigen remains undetermined. Mismatch with germline at one junction end may stem from a read error. The CDR3 runs to 15 residues. Germline values: CDR1 DFQATT, CDR2 SNEGSKA (reference sequence). PCR was performed a second time for roughly 7 to 12 cycles using a sample-barcoded 5' primer and a J-beta primer mix. TCRdb passed the 5' RACE reads through MiXCR, listing each CDR3 protein once. Here the sample spans over 600,000 distinct CDR3 sequences, roughly 41% being singletons. This sample is part of a study of blood T cells in healthy people across ages. Findings and caveats of the study: It was the long-lived donors that had more naive CD4+ cells and higher diversity than aged donors.

This sequence joins TRBV20-1 and TRBJ2-5; 7 positions agree with TRBD1. The TCR sequence derives from an elderly man in good health. What was sequenced was blood. CDR3 nucleotides: TGCAGTGCTGGAGATGGTGGGACAGTTCAAGAGACCCAGTACTTC. Translating gives CSAGDGGTVQETQYF.